The 8 T cell receptor beta chains given below trace back to one sample, sequenced in a study of T-cell reconstitution after alpha-beta-depleted transplantation in children. TCRbeta library construction was performed incorporating unique molecular identifiers. TCRdb itself ran the PCR reads through MiXCR, one entry per CDR3 protein. The table shows 670,000 or so distinct CDR3 sequences, with around 12% occurring only once. The sample in question was PBMCs, obtained before TCRalphabeta/CD19-depleted stem cell transplant. These receptors were taken from a girl aged 2-10 years with congenital amegakaryocytic thrombocytopenia, due to receive a stem cell transplant.

The chain is built from TRBV12-3 or TRBV12-4 and TRBJ2-7; D gene unclear. The ends were cut back, 1 base at V and 5 bases at J, with 6 bases in the middle. The CDR3 covers 12 residues. The CDR3: CASSLVTNEQYF. The CDR3 DNA reads as TGTGCCAGCAGTTTAGTCACAAACGAGCAGTACTTC.

This clonotype was found a few times. The V call is TRBV30, the J call TRBJ2-2; D remains ambiguous. The CDR3 totals 10 residues. The ends were cut back, 4 bases at V and 7 bases at J, with 4 bases in the middle. CDR1 GTSNPN and CDR2 SVGIG come from the germline V gene (reference sequence). Here the CDR3 reads CAWKGGELFF. CDR3 bases: TGTGCCTGGAAGGGCGGGGAGCTGTTTTTT.

This clonotype was observed a few times. This chain joins TRBV2 and TRBJ2-1; the D call may be TRBD1 or TRBD2 (5 bases each). The germline V and J ends were trimmed by 8 bases and 7 bases, with 18 bases remaining between them. CDR3 length: 14 amino acids. Germline values: CDR1 SNHLY, CDR2 FYNNEI. The CDR3 region has the DNA TGTGCCAGCGGGACGGGACGCCCGAGGAATGAGCAGTTCTTC. It encodes CASGTGRPRNEQFF.

There are many counts of this clonotype. The chain combines TRBV7-2 with TRBJ2-5; 8 nucleotides agree with TRBD2. The CDR3 length is 16 residues. The germline CDR1 and CDR2 sequences are SGHTA and FQGNSA. V trimming: 0 bases; J trimming: 2 bases; junction bases outside the gene matches: 5. The CDR3 coding sequence is TGTGCCAGCAGCTTAGCGGTGACTAGCGCACAAGAGACCCAGTACTTC. Translated: CASSLAVTSAQETQYF.

This clonotype was recorded at least ten times. V usage is TRBV29-1 and J usage is TRBJ1-3; D remains unclear. The CDR3 is 14 amino acids. V was trimmed by 6 bases and J by 0 bases, leaving 12 bases between them. Per the germline V gene, CDR1 is SQVTM and CDR2 is ANQGSEA. CDR3 sequence reads: CSVLTLSSGNTIYF. The CDR3, as DNA: TGCAGCGTACTCACACTGTCCTCTGGAAACACCATATATTTT.

The sample holds many counts of this clonotype. The rearrangement links TRBV30 to TRBJ1-5; D is unresolved. Germline V gene sequence: CDR1 GTSNPN, CDR2 SVGIG (reference sequence). V was pared by 4 bases and J by 3 bases, with 7 bases between. The CDR3 runs 12 residues. CDR3 DNA: TGTGCCTGGACAGGAATCAATCAGCCCCAGCATTTT. Amino acids: CAWTGINQPQHF.

This clonotype was seen at least ten times. The J gene is TRBJ2-1, the V gene TRBV4-1; D unresolved. The V end was cut by 0 bases, the J end by 12 bases, with 9 bases between. The CDR3 spans 12 residues. The germline V gene has CDR1 MGHRA and CDR2 YSYEKL. The CDR3 region is CASSQDGVRQFF. CDR3 sequence (DNA): TGCGCCAGCAGCCAAGACGGAGTCAGGCAGTTCTTC.

The V call is TRBV12-5, the J call TRBJ1-1; D call uncertain. The ends were cut back, 0 bases at V and 0 bases at J, with 17 bases in the middle. The germline CDR1 and CDR2 sequences are LGHNT and FRNRAP. The CDR3 runs to 18 residues. The CDR3, as DNA: TGTGCTAGTGGTTTGGTGCCACGGAGGGTTTTGGTGAACACTGAAGCTTTCTTT. Translating gives CASGLVPRRVLVNTEAFF.